This paragraph reports one T cell receptor beta chain. The sample originates from a study of blood T cell repertoires in COVID-19. Study as a whole: Specimens from acute and convalescent COVID-19 originated in the United States, Italy and Spain. T cells, B-cell-depleted T cells, or PBMCs supplied cDNA or gDNA.

The germline CDR1 and CDR2 sequences are MNHEY and SVGAGI. The CDR3 consists of 15 residues. V shed 2 bases, J shed 6 bases, and the junction held 3 bases outside the gene matches. Per the study methods: Researchers report that nucleated cell counts were estimated from reference gene primer amplification. Measured with immunoSEQ multiplex PCR; TCRdb has only the in-frame clones, and not every one. V, J and clone size reflect that table, while D and trimming were determined from the DNA. This sample has about 72,000 clones, with approximately 90% found just once. The V and J genes are TRBV6-5 and TRBJ1-6; 8 bases match TRBD1. The specimen was peripheral blood. This receptor was taken from a woman aged 55-70 years with active COVID-19. The CDR3 sequence: CASSYHRGSNSPLHF. Written as DNA, the CDR3 is TGTGCCAGCAGTTACCACAGGGGGAGTAATTCACCCCTCCACTTT.